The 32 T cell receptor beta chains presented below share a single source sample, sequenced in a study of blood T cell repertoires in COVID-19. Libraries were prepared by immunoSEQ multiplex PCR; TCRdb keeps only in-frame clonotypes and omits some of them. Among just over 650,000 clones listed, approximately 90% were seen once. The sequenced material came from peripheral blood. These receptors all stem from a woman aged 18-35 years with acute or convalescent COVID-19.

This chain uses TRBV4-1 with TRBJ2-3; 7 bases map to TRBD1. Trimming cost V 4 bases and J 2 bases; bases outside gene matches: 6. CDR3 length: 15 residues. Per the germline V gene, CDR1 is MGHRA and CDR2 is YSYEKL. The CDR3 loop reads CASSRQGVNTDTQYF. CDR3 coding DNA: TGCGCCAGCAGCCGTCAGGGGGTCAACACAGATACGCAGTATTTT.

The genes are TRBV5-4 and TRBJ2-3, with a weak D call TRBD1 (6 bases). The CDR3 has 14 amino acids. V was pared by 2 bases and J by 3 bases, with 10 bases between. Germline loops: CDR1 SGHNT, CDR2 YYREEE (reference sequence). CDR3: CASSLGGWTDTQYF. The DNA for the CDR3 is TGTGCCAGCAGCTTAGGGGGATGGACAGATACGCAGTATTTT.

CDR3 DNA sequence: TGTGCCAGCAGCCCCCCCGAACGGGGGGTAACCGGGGAGCTGTTTTTT. Amino acid sequence: CASSPPERGVTGELFF. The chain employs TRBV7-9 and TRBJ2-2; 7 positions agree with TRBD2. Germline V gives CDR1 SEHNR, CDR2 FQNEAQ (reference sequence). The CDR3 sequence is 16 residues long. V shed 5 bases, J shed 5 bases, and the junction held 11 bases outside the gene matches. Together with reference TRBV7-9 and TRBJ2-2, the CDR3 gives the full variable domain: DTGVSQNPRHKITKRGQNVTFRCDPISEHNRLYWYRQTLGQGPEFLTYFQNEAQLEKSRLLSDRFSAERPKGSFSTLEIQRTEQGDSAMYLCASSPPERGVTGELFFGEGSRLTVL.

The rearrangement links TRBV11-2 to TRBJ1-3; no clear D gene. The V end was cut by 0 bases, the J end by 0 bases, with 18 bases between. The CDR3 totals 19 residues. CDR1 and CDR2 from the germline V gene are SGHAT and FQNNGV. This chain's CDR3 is CASSLEYLARLSSGNTIYF. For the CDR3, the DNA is TGTGCCAGCAGCTTAGAATATCTGGCCAGACTAAGCTCTGGAAACACCATATATTTT.

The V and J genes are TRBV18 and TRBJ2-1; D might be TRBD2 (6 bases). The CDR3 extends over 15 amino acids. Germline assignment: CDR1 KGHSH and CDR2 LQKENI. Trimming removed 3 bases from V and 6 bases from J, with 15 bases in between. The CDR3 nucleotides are TGTGCCAGCTCACCGGGACTCCCTCCATCCAATGAGCAGTTCTTC. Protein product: CASSPGLPPSNEQFF.

CDR3 amino acids: CASGVADTQYF. CDR3 coding DNA: TGTGCATCAGGGGTGGCAGATACGCAGTATTTT. This chain connects TRBV25-1 to TRBJ2-3, with D tentatively TRBD1 (6 bases). The CDR3 totals 11 residues. Germline CDR1 reads MGHDK; CDR2 reads SYGVNS.

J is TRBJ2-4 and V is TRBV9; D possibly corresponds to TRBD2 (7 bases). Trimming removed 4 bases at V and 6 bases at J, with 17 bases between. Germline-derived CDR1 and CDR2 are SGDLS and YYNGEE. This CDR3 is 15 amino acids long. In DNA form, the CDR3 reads TGTGCCAGCAGCTCCGAGGGGGGGGTCCTAAACATTCAGTACTTC. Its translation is CASSSEGGVLNIQYF. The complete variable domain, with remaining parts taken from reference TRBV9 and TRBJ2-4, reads DSGVTQTPKHLITATGQRVTLRCSPRSGDLSVYWYQQSLDQGLQFLIQYYNGEERAKGNILERFSAQQFPDLHSELNLSSLELGDSALYFCASSSEGGVLNIQYFGAGTRLSVL.

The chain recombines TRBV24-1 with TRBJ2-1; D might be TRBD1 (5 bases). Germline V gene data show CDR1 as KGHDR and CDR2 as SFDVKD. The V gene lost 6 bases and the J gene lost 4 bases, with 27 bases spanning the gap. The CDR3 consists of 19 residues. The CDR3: CATSKTAELDGPKYNEQFF. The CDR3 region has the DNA TGTGCCACCAGTAAGACAGCCGAGCTTGACGGTCCTAAATACAATGAGCAGTTCTTC.

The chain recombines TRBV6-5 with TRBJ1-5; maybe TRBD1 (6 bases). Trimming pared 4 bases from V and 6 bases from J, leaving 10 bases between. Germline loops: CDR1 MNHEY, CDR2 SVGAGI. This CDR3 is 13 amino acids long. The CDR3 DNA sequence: TGTGCCAGCAGTTTGGGGGGGCCTCAGCCCCAGCATTTT. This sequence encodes CASSLGGPQPQHF.

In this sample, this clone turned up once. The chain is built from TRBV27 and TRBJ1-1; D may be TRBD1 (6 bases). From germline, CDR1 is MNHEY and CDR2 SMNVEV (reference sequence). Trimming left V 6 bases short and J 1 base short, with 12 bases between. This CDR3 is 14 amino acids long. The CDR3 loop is CASRPNRENTEAFF. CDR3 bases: TGTGCCAGCAGACCTAACAGGGAGAACACTGAAGCTTTCTTT.

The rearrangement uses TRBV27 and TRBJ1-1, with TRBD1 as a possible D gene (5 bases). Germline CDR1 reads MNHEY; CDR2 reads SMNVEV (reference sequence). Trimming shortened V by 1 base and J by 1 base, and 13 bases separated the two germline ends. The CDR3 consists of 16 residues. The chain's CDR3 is CASSLWARVENTEAFF. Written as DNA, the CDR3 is TGTGCCAGCAGTTTATGGGCCAGGGTAGAGAACACTGAAGCTTTCTTT.

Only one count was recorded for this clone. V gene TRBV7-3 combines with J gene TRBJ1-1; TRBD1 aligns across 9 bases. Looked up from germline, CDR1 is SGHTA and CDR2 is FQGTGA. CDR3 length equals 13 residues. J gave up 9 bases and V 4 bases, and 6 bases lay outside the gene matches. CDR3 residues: CASSSTGGGKAFF. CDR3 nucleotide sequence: TGTGCCAGCAGCTCGACAGGGGGTGGGAAAGCTTTCTTT.

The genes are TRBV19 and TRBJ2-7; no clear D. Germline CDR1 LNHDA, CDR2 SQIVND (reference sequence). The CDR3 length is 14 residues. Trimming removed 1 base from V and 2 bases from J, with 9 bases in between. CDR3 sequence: CASSIAGRPYEQYF. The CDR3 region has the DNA TGTGCCAGTAGTATAGCAGGCCGCCCCTACGAGCAGTACTTC. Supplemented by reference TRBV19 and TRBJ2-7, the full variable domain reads DGGITQSPKYLFRKEGQNVTLSCEQNLNHDAMYWYRQDPGQGLRLIYYSQIVNDFQKGDIAEGYSVSREKKESFPLTVTSAQKNPTAFYLCASSIAGRPYEQYFGPGTRLTVT.

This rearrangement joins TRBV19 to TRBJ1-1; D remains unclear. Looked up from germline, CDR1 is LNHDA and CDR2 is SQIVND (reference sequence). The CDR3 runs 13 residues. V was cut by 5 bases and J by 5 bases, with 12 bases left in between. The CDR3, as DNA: TGTGCCAGTAGTCGGGGTCCGGGGACTGAAGCTTTCTTT. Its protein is CASSRGPGTEAFF. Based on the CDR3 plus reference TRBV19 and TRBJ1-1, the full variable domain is DGGITQSPKYLFRKEGQNVTLSCEQNLNHDAMYWYRQDPGQGLRLIYYSQIVNDFQKGDIAEGYSVSREKKESFPLTVTSAQKNPTAFYLCASSRGPGTEAFFGQGTRLTVV.

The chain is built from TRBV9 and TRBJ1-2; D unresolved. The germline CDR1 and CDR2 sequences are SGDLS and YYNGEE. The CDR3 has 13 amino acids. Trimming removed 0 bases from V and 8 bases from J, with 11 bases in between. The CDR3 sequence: CASSVGGNRGYTF. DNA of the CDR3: TGTGCCAGCAGCGTAGGAGGGAATCGCGGCTACACCTTC. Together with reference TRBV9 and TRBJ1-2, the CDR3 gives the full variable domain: DSGVTQTPKHLITATGQRVTLRCSPRSGDLSVYWYQQSLDQGLQFLIQYYNGEERAKGNILERFSAQQFPDLHSELNLSSLELGDSALYFCASSVGGNRGYTFGSGTRLTVV.

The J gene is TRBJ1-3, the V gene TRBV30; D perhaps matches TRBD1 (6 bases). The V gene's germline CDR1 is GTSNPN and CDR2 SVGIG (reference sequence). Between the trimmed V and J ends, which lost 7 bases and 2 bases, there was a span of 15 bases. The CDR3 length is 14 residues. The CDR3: CASPSAGAGNTIYF. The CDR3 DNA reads TGTGCCTCCCCCAGCGCAGGGGCTGGAAACACCATATATTTT.

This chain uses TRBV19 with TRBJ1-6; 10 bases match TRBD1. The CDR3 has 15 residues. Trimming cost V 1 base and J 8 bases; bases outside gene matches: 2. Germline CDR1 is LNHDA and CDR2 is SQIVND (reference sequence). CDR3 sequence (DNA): TGTGCCAGTAGTATAGTCGGGACAGGGGATTCACCCCTCCACTTT. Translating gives CASSIVGTGDSPLHF.

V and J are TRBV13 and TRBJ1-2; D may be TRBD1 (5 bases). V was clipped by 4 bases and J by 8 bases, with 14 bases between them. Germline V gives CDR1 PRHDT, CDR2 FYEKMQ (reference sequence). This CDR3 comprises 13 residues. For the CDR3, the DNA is TGTGCCAGCAGCTCCCTCTCGGGGGAGGGCTACACCTTC. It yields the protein CASSSLSGEGYTF.

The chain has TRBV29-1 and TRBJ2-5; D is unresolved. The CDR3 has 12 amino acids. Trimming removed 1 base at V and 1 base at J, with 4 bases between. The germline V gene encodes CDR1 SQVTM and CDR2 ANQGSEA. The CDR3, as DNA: TGCAGCGTTGAAGGCGGCCAAGAGACCCAGTACTTC. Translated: CSVEGGQETQYF.

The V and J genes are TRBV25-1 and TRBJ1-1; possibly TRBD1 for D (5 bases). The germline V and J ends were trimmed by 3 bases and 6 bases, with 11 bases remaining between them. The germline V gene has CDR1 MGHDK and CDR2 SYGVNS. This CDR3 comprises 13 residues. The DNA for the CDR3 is TGTGCCAGCAGTGAGCCCAGGGTCGCTGAAGCTTTCTTT. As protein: CASSEPRVAEAFF.

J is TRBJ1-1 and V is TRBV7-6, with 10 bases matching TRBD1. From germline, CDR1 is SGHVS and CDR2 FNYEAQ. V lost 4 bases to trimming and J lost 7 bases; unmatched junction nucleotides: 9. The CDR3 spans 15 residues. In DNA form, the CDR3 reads TGTGCCAGCAGCTCCCGGACAGGGGGAGGGTATGAAGCTTTCTTT. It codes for CASSSRTGGGYEAFF.

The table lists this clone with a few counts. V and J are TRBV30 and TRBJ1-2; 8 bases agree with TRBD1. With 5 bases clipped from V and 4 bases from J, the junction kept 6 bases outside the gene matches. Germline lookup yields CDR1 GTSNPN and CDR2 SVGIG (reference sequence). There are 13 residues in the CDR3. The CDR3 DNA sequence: TGTGCCTGGGGACCAGGGGGCCTCTATGGCTACACCTTC. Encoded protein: CAWGPGGLYGYTF.

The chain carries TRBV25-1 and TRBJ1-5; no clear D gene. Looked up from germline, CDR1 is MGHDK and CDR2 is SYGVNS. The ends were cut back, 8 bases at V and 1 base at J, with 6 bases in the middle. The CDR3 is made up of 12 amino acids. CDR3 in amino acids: CASQYSNQPQHF. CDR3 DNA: TGTGCCAGCCAGTACAGCAATCAGCCCCAGCATTTT.

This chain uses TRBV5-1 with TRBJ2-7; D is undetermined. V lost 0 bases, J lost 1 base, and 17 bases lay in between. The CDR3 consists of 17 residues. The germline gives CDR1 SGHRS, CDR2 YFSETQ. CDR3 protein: CASSLDRGGPISYEQYF. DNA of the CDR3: TGCGCCAGCAGCTTGGACCGTGGCGGTCCTATTTCCTACGAGCAGTACTTC. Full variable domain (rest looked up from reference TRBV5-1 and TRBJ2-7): KAGVTQTPRYLIKTRGQQVTLSCSPISGHRSVSWYQQTPGQGLQFLFEYFSETQRNKGNFPGRFSGRQFSNSRSEMNVSTLELGDSALYLCASSLDRGGPISYEQYFGPGTRLTVT.

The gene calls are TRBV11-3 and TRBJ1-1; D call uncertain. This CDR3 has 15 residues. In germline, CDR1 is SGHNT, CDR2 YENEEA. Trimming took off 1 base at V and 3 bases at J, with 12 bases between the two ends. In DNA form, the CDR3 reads TGTGCCAGCAGCTTAGGCGGTCCGAGGGACACTGAAGCTTTCTTT. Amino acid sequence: CASSLGGPRDTEAFF.

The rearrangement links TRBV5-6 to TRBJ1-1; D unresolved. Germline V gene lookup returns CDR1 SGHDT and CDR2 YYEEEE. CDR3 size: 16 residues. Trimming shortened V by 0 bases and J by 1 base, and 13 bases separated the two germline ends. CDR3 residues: CASSLVSFPGNTEAFF. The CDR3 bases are TGTGCCAGCAGCTTGGTGAGTTTTCCGGGGAACACTGAAGCTTTCTTT.

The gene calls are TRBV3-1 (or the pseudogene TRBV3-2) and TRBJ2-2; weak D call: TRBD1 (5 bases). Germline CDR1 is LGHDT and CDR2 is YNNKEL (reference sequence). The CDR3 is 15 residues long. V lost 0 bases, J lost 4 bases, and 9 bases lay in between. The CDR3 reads CASSQEGLPTGELFF. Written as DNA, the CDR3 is TGTGCCAGCAGCCAAGAGGGGCTGCCCACCGGGGAGCTGTTTTTT.

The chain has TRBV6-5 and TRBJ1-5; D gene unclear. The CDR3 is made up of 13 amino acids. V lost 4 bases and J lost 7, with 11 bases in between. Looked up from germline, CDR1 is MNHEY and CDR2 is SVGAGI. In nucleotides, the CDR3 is TGTGCCAGCAGTTTGAACCCCAGGCAGCCCCAGCATTTT. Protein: CASSLNPRQPQHF.

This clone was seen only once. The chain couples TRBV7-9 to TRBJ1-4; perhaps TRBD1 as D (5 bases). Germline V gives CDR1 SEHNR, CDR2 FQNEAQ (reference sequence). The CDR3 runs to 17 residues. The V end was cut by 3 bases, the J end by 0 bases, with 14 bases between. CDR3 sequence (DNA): TGTGCCAGCAGCTTGAGAAGCCCAGGGTCAACTAATGAAAAACTGTTTTTT. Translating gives CASSLRSPGSTNEKLFF.

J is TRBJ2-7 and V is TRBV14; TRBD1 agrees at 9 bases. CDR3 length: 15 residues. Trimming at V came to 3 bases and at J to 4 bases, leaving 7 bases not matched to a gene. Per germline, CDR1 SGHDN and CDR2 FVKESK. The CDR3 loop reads CASSHPWTGVYEQYF. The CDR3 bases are TGTGCCAGCAGCCACCCGTGGACAGGGGTATACGAGCAGTACTTC.

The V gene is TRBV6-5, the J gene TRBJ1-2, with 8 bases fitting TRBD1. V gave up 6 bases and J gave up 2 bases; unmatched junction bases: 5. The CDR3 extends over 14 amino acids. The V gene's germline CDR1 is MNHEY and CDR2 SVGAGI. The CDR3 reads CASRRQGTNYGYTF. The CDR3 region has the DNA TGTGCCAGCAGGCGACAGGGGACAAACTATGGCTACACCTTC.

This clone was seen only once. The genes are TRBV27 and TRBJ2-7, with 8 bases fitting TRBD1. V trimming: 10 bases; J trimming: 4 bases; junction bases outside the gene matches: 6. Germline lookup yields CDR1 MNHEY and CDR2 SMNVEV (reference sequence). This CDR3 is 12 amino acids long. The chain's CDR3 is CATSDRGYEQYF. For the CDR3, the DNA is TGTGCCACCTCTGACAGGGGATACGAGCAGTACTTC.